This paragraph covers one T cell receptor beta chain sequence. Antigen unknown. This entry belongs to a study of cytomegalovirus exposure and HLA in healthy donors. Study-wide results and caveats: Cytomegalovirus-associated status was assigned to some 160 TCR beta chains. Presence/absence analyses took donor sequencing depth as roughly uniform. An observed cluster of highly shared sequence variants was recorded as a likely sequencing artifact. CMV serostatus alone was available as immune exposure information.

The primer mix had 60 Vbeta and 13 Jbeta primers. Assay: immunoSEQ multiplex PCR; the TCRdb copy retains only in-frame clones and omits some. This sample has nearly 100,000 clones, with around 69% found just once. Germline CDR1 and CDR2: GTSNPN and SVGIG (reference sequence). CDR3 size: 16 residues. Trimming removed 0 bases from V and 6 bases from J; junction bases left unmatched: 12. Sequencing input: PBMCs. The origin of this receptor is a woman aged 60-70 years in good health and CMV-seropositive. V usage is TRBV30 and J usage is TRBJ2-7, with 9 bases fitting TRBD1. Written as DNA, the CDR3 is TGTGCCTGGAGTGTATTAGGGACAGGGTTTAAGTCCGAGCAGTACTTC. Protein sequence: CAWSVLGTGFKSEQYF.